Below, one T cell receptor beta chain is given with its context. Its target is not known. This specimen belongs to a study of blood T cells in healthy people across ages. The length of the CDR3 is 11 residues. The V gene's germline CDR1 is DFQATT and CDR2 SNEGSKA (reference sequence). The V and J ends lost 4 bases and 6 bases respectively, with 10 bases between them. Whole-study results and caveats: Researchers judged that diversity estimates from one million T cells fell short of true values. Aged donors had fewer naive CD4+ cells and lower diversity than long-lived donors.

Donors each provided around 9 milliliters of peripheral blood. Next came a second PCR, run for about 7 to 11 cycles, which used a sample-barcoded 5' primer along with a J-beta primer mix. Each CDR3 protein is one row after TCRdb ran MiXCR on the 5' RACE reads. The table shows about 1.4 million distinct CDR3 sequences, with roughly 64% occurring only once. The sequence was collected from a man between 18 and 29 years old in good health. Sequencing was carried out using blood. The chain uses TRBV20-1 and TRBJ2-7; no clear D gene. This CDR3 is CSATQSREQYF. The CDR3 DNA reads TGCAGTGCTACCCAGAGCCGCGAGCAGTACTTC.